The rows below give T cell receptor beta chains drawn from one sample of a study of blood T cell repertoires in COVID-19. Libraries were prepared by immunoSEQ multiplex PCR; TCRdb keeps only in-frame clonotypes and omits some of them. The sample lists approximately 330,000 clones, 87% seen once, with roughly 9.9% in the top ten. Sequencing was performed on peripheral blood. Source of these receptors: a man aged 25-45 years with COVID-19, enrolled during active disease. CDR3s include the opening cysteine and the closing phenylalanine or tryptophan. Fields, in order: D gene, clone size, J gene, V gene, CDR3 DNA, CDR3 protein. The D gene is left open where the match is weak. The size of a clone is reported for some rows only, either as once, few or many, or as a class for expanded clones.

- | - | TRBJ1-3 | TRBV19 | TGTGCCAGTACAGGCCTCTCTGGAAACACCATATATTTT | CASTGLSGNTIYF
- | - | TRBJ1-2 | TRBV7-2 | TGTGCCAGCAGCCAATCAGGCAGGGCAAGTAGTGGCTACACCTTC | CASSQSGRASSGYTF
TRBD2 | - | TRBJ2-5 | TRBV30 | TGTGCCTGGAGGGAAAGCGGGAGGGAGACCCAGTACTTC | CAWRESGRETQYF
- | - | TRBJ1-6 | TRBV5-1 | TGCGCCAGCAGCTTGGCCGGGATCTCCTATAATTCACCCCTCCACTTT | CASSLAGISYNSPLHF
TRBD1 | once | TRBJ1-2 | TRBV28 | TGTGCCAGCAGGGGGGACAGGGGGCAACGTGGCTACACCTTC | CASRGDRGQRGYTF
TRBD2 | - | TRBJ2-2 | TRBV14 | TGTGCCAGCAGCCAAGGGGCTAGCGGGGGGAGAACCGGGGAGCTGTTTTTT | CASSQGASGGRTGELFF
- | - | TRBJ2-3 | TRBV18 | TGTGCCAGCTCACCACTGGATACAGTGGATACGCAGTATTTT | CASSPLDTVDTQYF
- | - | TRBJ2-1 | TRBV10-3 | TGTGCCACCACCTTTGATGGGGCCTCCTACAATGAGCAGTTCTTC | CATTFDGASYNEQFF
- | once | TRBJ2-7 | TRBV28 | TGTGCCAGCAGTCTATACGCAGGAGGGAGGTACGAGCAGTACTTC | CASSLYAGGRYEQYF
- | - | TRBJ1-1 | TRBV10-3 | TGTGCCATCAGTGAAACAGGGTGGAACACTGAAGCTTTCTTT | CAISETGWNTEAFF
- | - | TRBJ2-7 | TRBV5-6 | TGTGCCAGCAGCTCGTCAGGGGACGAGCAGTACTTC | CASSSSGDEQYF
- | - | TRBJ2-5 | TRBV4-1 | TGCGCCAGCAGCCAAGAAAGTCAGCGAGAGACCCAGTACTTC | CASSQESQRETQYF
- | - | TRBJ1-1 | TRBV7-3 | TGTGCCAGCAGCTTAGAACAGGGAGGGACTGAAGCTTTCTTT | CASSLEQGGTEAFF
TRBD1 | - | TRBJ2-7 | TRBV5-1 | TGCGCCAGCAGCCTCTCCCGGACAGGTGACTACGAGCAGTACTTC | CASSLSRTGDYEQYF
TRBD1 | - | TRBJ1-2 | TRBV29-1 | TGCAGCGTTGAAGATCAGGACAGGGGCCATGGCTACACCTTC | CSVEDQDRGHGYTF
- | - | TRBJ2-2 | TRBV28 | TGTGCCAGCAGCTCACGAGGACTGCGACACGGGGAGCTGTTTTTT | CASSSRGLRHGELFF
- | - | TRBJ2-1 | TRBV27 | TGTGCCAGCAGTTTACGGACTCCGACCTACAATGAGCAGTTCTTC | CASSLRTPTYNEQFF
TRBD1 | once | TRBJ2-1 | TRBV19 | TGTGCCAGTAGTAGTGGGACAGGGTCCTACAATGAGCAGTTCTTC | CASSSGTGSYNEQFF
- | - | TRBJ1-3 | TRBV12-3/TRBV12-4 | TGTGCCAGCAGTCGAAGCGGCGCTGACACCATATATTTT | CASSRSGADTIYF
- | - | TRBJ1-4 | TRBV5-1 | TGCGCCAGCAGCTTCACACAGCGAGGGGAAAAACTGTTTTTT | CASSFTQRGEKLFF
TRBD1 | - | TRBJ1-4 | TRBV6-5 | TGTGCCAGCAGTTACGGACAGGGGTTGGCAAAACTGTTTTTT | CASSYGQGLAKLFF
TRBD1 | - | TRBJ2-7 | TRBV28 | TGTGCCAGCAGTTCGGGACAGGACCCCTACGAGCAGTACTTC | CASSSGQDPYEQYF
TRBD2 | - | TRBJ2-5 | TRBV29-1 | TGCAGCGTTGAAGTGGCGGGGGGGAGAGAGACCCAGTACTTC | CSVEVAGGRETQYF
TRBD1 | - | TRBJ2-2 | TRBV28 | TGTGCCAGCAGTTTGGACAGGGATCATACGAACACCGGGGAGCTGTTTTTT | CASSLDRDHTNTGELFF
TRBD1 | - | TRBJ1-1 | TRBV6-5 | TGTGCCAGCAGTCGCGGACAGGGGGAGAACACTGAAGCTTTCTTT | CASSRGQGENTEAFF
- | - | TRBJ2-5 | TRBV24-1 | TGTGCCACCAGTGAACCTGACAGTAGAGAGACCCAGTACTTC | CATSEPDSRETQYF
- | once | TRBJ1-1 | TRBV27 | TGTGCCAGCAGTGCGAACCCCGACGGGGTCACTGAAGCTTTCTTT | CASSANPDGVTEAFF
- | - | TRBJ2-7 | TRBV4-1 | TGCGCCAGCAGCCGCATCACCTCTGATACATACGAGCAGTACTTC | CASSRITSDTYEQYF
- | - | TRBJ2-2 | TRBV7-3 | TGTGCCAGCAGCCCCACAAACACCGGGGAGCTGTTTTTT | CASSPTNTGELFF
- | - | TRBJ1-3 | TRBV3-1/TRBV3-2 | TGTGCCAGCAGCCAAGATACTGGAAACACCATATATTTT | CASSQDTGNTIYF
TRBD2 | many | TRBJ2-3 | TRBV6-1 | TGTGCCAGCAGTGAACTAGCGGGGGGGCCAGATACGCAGTATTTT | CASSELAGGPDTQYF
- | - | TRBJ2-7 | TRBV6-5 | TGTGCCAGCAGCTTACTCGAGGGAGGTTGGAACGAGCAGTACTTC | CASSLLEGGWNEQYF
- | - | TRBJ1-1 | TRBV7-3 | TGTGCCAGCAGCGCTATTGGGCTCCGGGGTACGAACACTGAAGCTTTCTTT | CASSAIGLRGTNTEAFF
TRBD1 | once | TRBJ2-3 | TRBV28 | TGTGCCAGCAGAATATACAGGGGTAGGTCAGATACGCAGTATTTT | CASRIYRGRSDTQYF
TRBD1 | - | TRBJ1-3 | TRBV19 | TGTGCCAGTAGGGGGACAGGGCAAGGAAACACCATATATTTT | CASRGTGQGNTIYF
- | - | TRBJ1-4 | TRBV19 | TGTGCCAGTAGAGTGAAGCCAACTAATGAAAAACTGTTTTTT | CASRVKPTNEKLFF
TRBD2 | - | TRBJ2-3 | TRBV12-5 | TGTGCTAGTGGTTTGATGGTAGCGGGAAGCACAGATACGCAGTATTTT | CASGLMVAGSTDTQYF
TRBD1 | - | TRBJ2-1 | TRBV19 | TGTGCCAGTAGTGACAGGGGGCATGAGCAGTTCTTC | CASSDRGHEQFF
- | - | TRBJ2-5 | TRBV9 | TGTGCCAGCAGCGCCGACCAAGAGACCCAGTACTTC | CASSADQETQYF
- | - | TRBJ2-1 | TRBV6-5 | TGTGCCAGCAGTTACTCGTCGTCTAGAGCTTACAATGAGCAGTTCTTC | CASSYSSSRAYNEQFF
TRBD2 | - | TRBJ2-1 | TRBV5-1 | TGCGCCAGCAGCTTGGTCGTCGGGGGGGCCAATGAGCAGTTCTTC | CASSLVVGGANEQFF
TRBD1 | - | TRBJ1-5 | TRBV20-1 | TGCAGTGCCAGGGGGGTAGGGCCCCAGCATTTT | CSARGVGPQHF